This paragraph covers one T cell receptor beta chain sequence. As yet, its antigen is unknown. The PBMCs were taken from over 9.5 ml of fresh peripheral blood. The data belong to a study of Graves' ophthalmopathy and Graves' hyperthyroidism. Study-wide results and limits: In blood appeared most of the expanded thyroid clonotypes whose frequency exceeded 0.001.

RNA transcripts were the source from which TCR beta CDR3 regions were amplified. HTBI primers primed a first-round RT-PCR, and a second-round multiplex PCR followed. Using its own MiXCR run on the multiplex PCR reads, TCRdb lists one record per CDR3 protein. The table records 200,000 to 300,000 distinct CDR3 sequences, approximately 42% of them present only once. Trimming stripped 8 bases from V and 4 bases from J, with 14 bases between. This CDR3 has 13 amino acids. Germline CDR1 reads MNHNS; CDR2 reads SASEGT. The sequence came from an adult man with Graves' ophthalmopathy. Sequenced input: peripheral blood. The chain uses TRBV6-1 and TRBJ1-1; TRBD1 might be the D (6 bases). The CDR3 spells CASVGGGFTEAFF. CDR3 nucleotides: TGTGCCAGCGTCGGAGGGGGGTTCACTGAAGCTTTCTTT.